The entry that follows covers one T cell receptor beta chain sequence. Libraries were prepared by immunoSEQ multiplex PCR; TCRdb keeps only in-frame clonotypes and omits some of them. The sample shows 150,000 to 200,000 clones, 65% to 85% of them seen only once. The sample originates from a study of blood T cell repertoires in COVID-19. From germline, CDR1 is KGHSH and CDR2 LQKENI. V dropped 2 bases and J dropped 4; count of bases not matched to a gene: 6. The CDR3 has 15 residues. The source material was peripheral blood. This chain uses TRBV18 with TRBJ1-2; 8 bases are a match to TRBD1. This TCR came from a human donor with acute or convalescent COVID-19. The donor label of this sample is uncertain. CDR3 nucleotide sequence: TGTGCCAGCTCACCAGGACAGGGTGACCTCTATGGCTACACCTTC. Its translation is CASSPGQGDLYGYTF.